One sample yielded the 2 T cell receptor beta chains listed below, sequenced in a study of control samples from healthy donors and cancer patients. TCRdb keeps only in-frame clones here, not all; method: immunoSEQ multiplex PCR. This sample has some 70,000 clones, with 83% found just once. Material: blood. Every receptor here comes from a man aged 60 to 69 in good health.

This chain joins TRBV7-3 and TRBJ2-1, with 7 bases fitting TRBD1. Losses at the gene ends were 4 bases for V and 4 bases for J; bases not matched to a gene: 13. The CDR3 is made up of 17 amino acids. Per germline, CDR1 SGHTA and CDR2 FQGTGA. The CDR3: CASSSSPGQLRYNEQFF. DNA for the CDR3: TGTGCCAGCAGCTCCTCCCCGGGACAGTTACGGTACAATGAGCAGTTCTTC.

The rearrangement joins TRBV7-2 to TRBJ2-7; the D gene is possibly TRBD2 (6 bases). The CDR3 has 15 amino acids. V gave up 1 base and J gave up 3 bases, with 13 bases separating them. Germline CDR1 and CDR2: SGHTA and FQGNSA. Here the CDR3 reads CASSLGGGAYYEQYF. Written as DNA, the CDR3 is TGTGCCAGCAGCTTAGGAGGCGGGGCCTACTACGAGCAGTACTTC.